Shown below are 26 T cell receptor beta chains from a single sample sequenced in a study of shared clonotypes between healthy human individuals. The method was immunoSEQ multiplex PCR; TCRdb's version includes in-frame clones alone and lacks a portion of them. Of millions of clones in the sample, roughly 95% were seen once. What was sequenced was naive CD4+ T cells sorted from blood. The sample's subset: CD45RA+ positively selected. These receptor sequences come from a man aged 18 to 29 in good health.

The chain is built from TRBV11-2 and TRBJ1-2, with a tentative D call TRBD1 (6 bases). The germline V gene has CDR1 SGHAT and CDR2 FQNNGV. V was shortened by 4 bases and J by 6 bases, with 12 bases between the two germline ends. This CDR3 is 13 amino acids long. CDR3 sequence reads: CASSYRERNGYTF. The CDR3 DNA is TGTGCCAGCAGCTACAGGGAGAGGAATGGCTACACCTTC.

CDR3 nucleotide sequence: TGCAGCGTTGAAGAGGCGGGGGGTCAGCCCCAGCATTTT. Translated, it gives CSVEEAGGQPQHF. The rearrangement uses TRBV29-1 and TRBJ1-5; tentatively, D is TRBD1 (5 bases). Trimming stripped 0 bases from V and 6 bases from J, with 9 bases between. The CDR3 sequence is 13 residues long. Germline V gene lookup returns CDR1 SQVTM and CDR2 ANQGSEA.

The J gene is TRBJ2-7, the V gene TRBV2; maybe TRBD1 (6 bases). The V end was cut by 7 bases, the J end by 6 bases, with 10 bases between. The germline V gene encodes CDR1 SNHLY and CDR2 FYNNEI. The length of the CDR3 is 11 residues. CDR3 bases: TGTGCCAGCACCAGGGGATCCGAGCAGTACTTC. Residues: CASTRGSEQYF.

This clone occurred once. The chain combines TRBV5-6 with TRBJ2-2; 10 bases are shared with TRBD1. Germline V gene sequence: CDR1 SGHDT, CDR2 YYEEEE. This CDR3 contains 15 residues. J was trimmed by 4 bases and V by 4 bases; bases with no gene match: 4. The CDR3 DNA follows: TGTGCCAGCAGCGGGGACAGGGGTTTCACCGGGGAGCTGTTTTTT. Its translation: CASSGDRGFTGELFF.

The DNA for the CDR3 is TGTGCCAGTAGTGTCCAGGCTACTACCCAAGAGACCCAGTACTTC. Amino acids: CASSVQATTQETQYF. V usage is TRBV19 and J usage is TRBJ2-5; D unresolved. The CDR3 sequence is 15 residues long. Germline lookup yields CDR1 LNHDA and CDR2 SQIVND (reference sequence). V was clipped by 5 bases and J by 1 base, with 14 bases between them.

V usage is TRBV6-6 and J usage is TRBJ2-7; D not certain. The CDR3 loop spans 12 amino acids. Germline V gene sequence: CDR1 MNHNY, CDR2 SVGAGI (reference sequence). V lost 5 bases to trimming and J lost 3 bases, with 8 bases between them. CDR3 in amino acids: CASSQAFYEQYF. The DNA for the CDR3 is TGTGCCAGCAGTCAAGCCTTCTACGAGCAGTACTTC.

The rearrangement joins TRBV7-9 to TRBJ2-5, with D possibly matching TRBD1 (5 bases). The V end was cut by 7 bases, the J end by 1 base, with 13 bases between. Germline V gene data show CDR1 as SEHNR and CDR2 as FQNEAQ (reference sequence). This CDR3 spans 14 amino acids. The CDR3 DNA reads TGTGCCAGCACCAAGAATCAGGGCCAAGAGACCCAGTACTTC. Protein product: CASTKNQGQETQYF.

This clone was detected once. The rearrangement uses TRBV20-1 and TRBJ1-4; D uncertain. Germline CDR1 reads DFQATT; CDR2 reads SNEGSKA (reference sequence). The CDR3 contains 11 residues. The V end lost 3 bases, the J end lost 10 bases, and 9 bases lay between the germline ends. The CDR3 bases are TGCAGTGCTAGCGTTGGAGGAAAACTGTTTTTT. It codes for CSASVGGKLFF.

The chain employs TRBV30 and TRBJ1-1; unclear D gene. CDR1 is GTSNPN, CDR2 SVGIG, per germline (reference sequence). The CDR3 is made up of 11 amino acids. V was shortened by 3 bases and J by 8 bases, with 10 bases between the two germline ends. The CDR3 is CAWSGAGEAFF. The CDR3, as DNA: TGTGCCTGGAGCGGCGCCGGAGAAGCTTTCTTT.

The table lists this clone with a count of one. CDR3 nucleotides: TGTGCCAGCAGCCGAGTTGGGAATGAGCAGTTCTTC. Protein product: CASSRVGNEQFF. The chain joins TRBV6-6 to TRBJ2-1; D is ambiguous. The V end lost 6 bases, the J end lost 7 bases, and 10 bases lay between the germline ends. The V gene's germline CDR1 is MNHNY and CDR2 SVGAGI (reference sequence). The CDR3 runs 12 residues.

The chain carries TRBV13 and TRBJ2-5; 10 bases align to TRBD1. Trimming took 5 bases from V and 4 from J; bases not matched to a gene: 13. The V gene's germline CDR1 is PRHDT and CDR2 FYEKMQ (reference sequence). This CDR3 contains 17 residues. CDR3: CASSPTPRDRGRETQYF. The CDR3 coding sequence is TGTGCCAGCAGCCCAACCCCCCGGGACAGGGGCCGAGAGACCCAGTACTTC.

This rearrangement joins TRBV4-1 to TRBJ2-6, with 9 nucleotides matching TRBD1. The V gene end was trimmed by 4 bases and the J gene end by 1 base; junction bases not matched to a gene: 5. CDR3 size: 17 residues. CDR1 is MGHRA and CDR2 is YSYEKL in the germline V gene. The CDR3 DNA sequence: TGCGCCAGCAGCCGTCCCGGGACAGGGTCTGGGGCCAACGTCCTGACTTTC. It is translated as CASSRPGTGSGANVLTF.

The chain is built from TRBV7-8 and TRBJ2-5; 8 bases match TRBD1. V lost 5 bases and J lost 4; bases outside the gene matches: 9. The V gene's germline CDR1 is SGHVS and CDR2 FQNEAQ. CDR3 size: 15 residues. The DNA for the CDR3 is TGTGCCAGCAGCCCCGGAACGGGGACAGGAGAGACCCAGTACTTC. This encodes CASSPGTGTGETQYF. Full variable domain (remainder filled in from reference TRBV7-8 and TRBJ2-5): GAGVSQSPRYKVAKRGQDVALRCDPISGHVSLFWYQQALGQGPEFLTYFQNEAQLDKSGLPSDRFFAERPEGSVSTLKIQRTQQEDSAVYLCASSPGTGTGETQYFGPGTRLLVL.

This clone was found a few times. V is TRBV7-9 and J is TRBJ1-1, with TRBD1 matching over 11 bases. The V gene end was trimmed by 5 bases and the J gene end by 11 bases; junction bases not matched to a gene: 4. Looked up from germline, CDR1 is SEHNR and CDR2 is FQNEAQ (reference sequence). There are 12 residues in the CDR3. CDR3 bases: TGTGCCAGCAGCCTGGACAGGGGGCCGGCTTTCTTT. It encodes CASSLDRGPAFF.

Points on this clone: This sequence may be a read error, since a much larger clone differs from it by one base. This chain joins TRBV4-1 and TRBJ1-4, with 7 bases that match TRBD1. Germline V gene data show CDR1 as MGHRA and CDR2 as YSYEKL. This CDR3 region has 15 residues. CDR3 loop: CASSQPDRVNERLFF. As DNA, the CDR3 is TGCGCCAGCAGCCAACCAGACAGGGTGAATGAAAGACTGTTTTTT.

The chain links TRBV5-4 to TRBJ2-7; the D gene could be TRBD1 or TRBD2 (5 bases each). The CDR3 totals 14 residues. V dropped 1 base and J dropped 7 bases, with 15 bases sitting between them. The V gene's germline CDR1 is SGHNT and CDR2 YYREEE (reference sequence). The CDR3 sequence is CASSLIGGMGEQYF. The CDR3 DNA reads as TGTGCCAGCAGCTTGATTGGGGGAATGGGTGAGCAGTACTTC.

The chain has TRBV6-1 and TRBJ1-1; D gene unclear. Germline assignment: CDR1 MNHNS and CDR2 SASEGT. Trimming took off 8 bases at V and 1 base at J, with 11 bases between the two ends. The CDR3 spans 13 residues. The CDR3 DNA reads TGTGCCAGCGAGCTCCAAAAGAACACTGAAGCTTTCTTT. This translates into CASELQKNTEAFF.

The chain recombines TRBV15 with TRBJ2-2, with D hard to call. Germline CDR1 and CDR2: LNHNV and YYDKDF (reference sequence). Deletions cut 0 bases from V and 3 bases from J, with 5 bases between. This CDR3 contains 14 residues. CDR3 DNA: TGTGCCACCAGCAGAGAAATGGACACCGGGGAGCTGTTTTTT. Protein product: CATSREMDTGELFF.

The rearrangement uses TRBV28 and TRBJ2-5; 7 nucleotides line up with TRBD1. After removal of 6 bases from V and 5 bases from J, the junction contained 9 bases not matched to a gene. The CDR3 is 14 amino acids. Germline V CDR1 and CDR2: MDHEN, SYDVKM. The CDR3 sequence: CASSQATGEETQYF. CDR3 bases: TGTGCCAGCAGCCAAGCCACAGGGGAGGAGACCCAGTACTTC.

This sequence joins TRBV18 and TRBJ2-2; 7 bases are a match to TRBD1. Germline trimming cut 7 bases from V and 1 base from J; bases unmatched to any gene: 15. The CDR3 runs to 18 residues. Germline CDR1 KGHSH, CDR2 LQKENI. The CDR3 DNA is TGTGCCAGCTACCCACATTCCGGGACAGCTCTGAACACCGGGGAGCTGTTTTTT. Translating it yields CASYPHSGTALNTGELFF.

The V gene is TRBV30, the J gene TRBJ1-5; D may be TRBD1 (6 bases). CDR3 length: 14 residues. V shed 2 bases and J shed 5 bases, with 13 bases lying between them. From germline, CDR1 is GTSNPN and CDR2 SVGIG (reference sequence). CDR3 in amino acids: CAWSQQGGDQPQHF. In DNA form, the CDR3 reads TGTGCCTGGAGTCAACAGGGTGGAGATCAGCCCCAGCATTTT.

With regard to this clone: At one end the junction does not follow the germline gene, possibly because of a read error. The chain combines TRBV30 with TRBJ1-6; D is undetermined. Germline V gene sequence: CDR1 GTSNPN, CDR2 SVGIG (reference sequence). The CDR3 runs to 12 residues. The DNA for the CDR3 is TGTGCCCGGAGTGAACCGGGCCATCCCCCCCACTTT. The encoded protein is CARSEPGHPPHF.

This chain joins TRBV6-5 and TRBJ2-7; the match to TRBD2 covers 9 bases. This CDR3 spans 14 amino acids. From germline, CDR1 is MNHEY and CDR2 SVGAGI. The ends lost 5 bases at V and 4 bases at J; junction bases unmatched: 6. CDR3 sequence: CASSPLAGNYEQYF. The CDR3 coding sequence is TGTGCCAGCAGTCCCCTAGCGGGAAATTACGAGCAGTACTTC.

CDR3 in DNA: TGTGCCATCAGTGAGTCCGGTAACAGAGCACCCGGGGAGCTGTTTTTT. Translation gives CAISESGNRAPGELFF. This chain joins TRBV10-3 and TRBJ2-2; D gene unclear. V lost 0 bases and J 6 bases, leaving 14 bases between the germline ends. Looked up from germline, CDR1 is ENHRY and CDR2 is SYGVKD. The CDR3 runs 16 residues.

This chain joins TRBV28 and TRBJ2-7, with 9 nucleotides matching TRBD2. V dropped 2 bases and J dropped 5; count of bases not matched to a gene: 10. Per germline, CDR1 MDHEN and CDR2 SYDVKM. This CDR3 region has 16 residues. The CDR3 DNA follows: TGTGCCAGCAGTTTAATCTTAACTAGCGGGCTCCACGAGCAGTACTTC. Its protein product is CASSLILTSGLHEQYF.

The table lists this clone with a count of one. The chain uses TRBV7-6 and TRBJ2-3; no reliable D call. V was pared by 1 base and J by 4 bases, with 6 bases between. This CDR3 has 13 residues. The germline gives CDR1 SGHVS, CDR2 FNYEAQ. CDR3 sequence reads: CASSLGNADTQYF. CDR3 DNA sequence: TGTGCCAGCAGCTTAGGCAACGCAGATACGCAGTATTTT.